Below, 27 T cell receptor beta chains from the same sample are listed, as sequenced in a study of blood T cell repertoires in COVID-19. Clones were read by immunoSEQ multiplex PCR, and TCRdb kept only the in-frame ones, dropping some. The data hold 95,000 to 150,000 clones, with 86% observed a single time. Sequencing was carried out using peripheral blood. Source of these receptors: a man aged 40-49 years with acute or convalescent COVID-19.

The genes are TRBV7-2 and TRBJ1-3; D is unresolved. V dropped 1 base and J dropped 1 base, with 8 bases sitting between them. This CDR3 has 15 residues. The germline V gene encodes CDR1 SGHTA and CDR2 FQGNSA. The CDR3 spells CASSLVSGSGNTIYF. The DNA for the CDR3 is TGTGCCAGCAGCTTAGTATCCGGGTCTGGAAACACCATATATTTT.

This chain connects TRBV6-2 or TRBV6-3 to TRBJ2-2; D possibly uses TRBD1 or TRBD2 (5 bases each). The CDR3 is made up of 15 amino acids. Trimming shortened V by 6 bases and J by 6 bases, and 17 bases separated the two germline ends. Germline V gene lookup returns CDR1 MNHEY and CDR2 SVGEGT. The CDR3: CASSRGTLRAGELFF. DNA for the CDR3: TGTGCCAGCAGCCGGGGTACACTCAGGGCCGGGGAGCTGTTTTTT.

The chain couples TRBV6-5 to TRBJ1-1; 9 bases map to TRBD1. This CDR3 has 13 residues. CDR1 is MNHEY, CDR2 SVGAGI, per germline. V shed 5 bases and J 5 bases; nucleotides not matched to a gene: 3. The CDR3: CASSTGGRTEAFF. CDR3 nucleotides: TGTGCCAGCAGTACAGGGGGCAGGACTGAAGCTTTCTTT.

The V call is TRBV9, the J call TRBJ2-1, with 13 bases that match TRBD2. This CDR3 has 17 residues. Germline assignment: CDR1 SGDLS and CDR2 YYNGEE. Germline trimming cut 0 bases from V and 5 bases from J; bases unmatched to any gene: 5. The CDR3 DNA follows: TGTGCCAGCAGCGTAGCTCGCGGACTAGCGGGAGACAATGAGCAGTTCTTC. Translating it yields CASSVARGLAGDNEQFF. The whole variable domain, filled in from reference TRBV9 and TRBJ2-1, reads DSGVTQTPKHLITATGQRVTLRCSPRSGDLSVYWYQQSLDQGLQFLIQYYNGEERAKGNILERFSAQQFPDLHSELNLSSLELGDSALYFCASSVARGLAGDNEQFFGPGTRLTVL.

V usage is TRBV7-2 and J usage is TRBJ2-3; 7 nucleotides agree with TRBD1. Unmatched junction bases numbered 2, after V lost 5 bases and J lost 0 bases. The CDR3 totals 14 residues. In germline, CDR1 is SGHTA, CDR2 FQGNSA. The CDR3 sequence is CASSPGQSTDTQYF. DNA of the CDR3: TGTGCCAGCAGCCCGGGACAGAGCACAGATACGCAGTATTTT.

The chain has TRBV9 and TRBJ1-1; 8 nucleotides agree with TRBD1. Germline V gene data show CDR1 as SGDLS and CDR2 as YYNGEE. This CDR3 region has 15 residues. The ends lost 3 bases at V and 2 bases at J; junction bases unmatched: 6. The chain's CDR3 is CASSEGTGQNTEAFF. CDR3 in DNA: TGTGCCAGCAGCGAGGGGACAGGACAAAACACTGAAGCTTTCTTT.

The chain joins TRBV5-4 to TRBJ2-3; possibly TRBD1 for D (6 bases). Between the trimmed V and J ends, which lost 3 bases and 1 base, there was a span of 9 bases. Germline CDR1 SGHNT, CDR2 YYREEE (reference sequence). This CDR3 region has 14 residues. The CDR3 sequence: CASSSQGGTDTQYF. CDR3 bases: TGTGCCAGCAGCTCACAGGGCGGCACAGATACGCAGTATTTT.

The CDR3, as DNA: TGTGCCTGCAACAACAAGGGACAGGGTAAACGCGAGCAGTACTTC. Translated: CACNNKGQGKREQYF. The chain uses TRBV30 and TRBJ2-7; TRBD1 matches 9 bases. The V gene's germline CDR1 is GTSNPN and CDR2 SVGIG (reference sequence). V trimming: 6 bases; J trimming: 6 bases; junction bases outside the gene matches: 15. This CDR3 region has 15 residues.

The chain recombines TRBV5-1 with TRBJ2-7; TRBD2 matches at 11 bases. The CDR3 has 15 amino acids. Germline V gene lookup returns CDR1 SGHRS and CDR2 YFSETQ. The J segment lost 0 bases and the V segment lost 2 bases, leaving 1 base of the junction unmatched. The CDR3 DNA is TGCGCCAGCAGCTTCACTAGCGGGGGCTCCTACGAGCAGTACTTC. As protein: CASSFTSGGSYEQYF.

The genes are TRBV12-5 and TRBJ2-5; no clear D. Trimming removed 0 bases from V and 2 bases from J, with 7 bases in between. The V gene's germline CDR1 is LGHNT and CDR2 FRNRAP. The CDR3 spans 14 residues. Here the CDR3 DNA reads TGTGCTAGTGGTTTGGTTAGCAGTCAAGAGACCCAGTACTTC. It encodes CASGLVSSQETQYF.

The chain employs TRBV7-6 and TRBJ1-2; 8 bases fit TRBD1. The germline V gene encodes CDR1 SGHVS and CDR2 FNYEAQ. Trimming took 1 base from V and 7 from J; bases not matched to a gene: 8. This CDR3 is 15 amino acids long. The CDR3 is CASSLEETGAVGYTF. CDR3 sequence (DNA): TGTGCCAGCAGCTTAGAGGAGACAGGGGCGGTTGGCTACACCTTC.

CDR3 residues: CASSLGLGANEKLFF. The DNA of the CDR3 is TGTGCCAGCAGCCTCGGACTGGGAGCTAATGAAAAACTGTTTTTT. V usage is TRBV7-9 and J usage is TRBJ1-4, with D hard to call. The germline V and J ends were trimmed by 5 bases and 3 bases, with 13 bases remaining between them. The CDR3 totals 15 residues. The V gene's germline CDR1 is SEHNR and CDR2 FQNEAQ (reference sequence). The full variable domain, completed using reference TRBV7-9 and TRBJ1-4, is DTGVSQNPRHKITKRGQNVTFRCDPISEHNRLYWYRQTLGQGPEFLTYFQNEAQLEKSRLLSDRFSAERPKGSFSTLEIQRTEQGDSAMYLCASSLGLGANEKLFFGSGTQLSVL.

The chain has TRBV30 and TRBJ2-5; no clear D. Trimming cost V 6 bases and J 2 bases, with 16 bases left between them. Germline CDR1 reads GTSNPN; CDR2 reads SVGIG (reference sequence). The CDR3 spans 14 residues. The CDR3 sequence is CACPTEQNQETQYF. CDR3 coding DNA: TGTGCCTGCCCAACCGAACAGAATCAAGAGACCCAGTACTTC.

The chain recombines TRBV11-2 with TRBJ1-5; D not resolved. The germline V gene has CDR1 SGHAT and CDR2 FQNNGV. V was clipped by 5 bases and J by 2 bases, with 7 bases between them. The CDR3 covers 13 residues. The CDR3 here is CASSRSGNQPQHF. The CDR3 DNA reads TGTGCCAGCAGCCGGAGTGGCAATCAGCCCCAGCATTTT.

The chain combines TRBV5-1 with TRBJ2-1, with TRBD2 matching over 7 bases. V dropped 0 bases and J dropped 9; count of bases not matched to a gene: 9. This CDR3 comprises 15 residues. Germline CDR1 SGHRS, CDR2 YFSETQ. The CDR3 coding sequence is TGCGCCAGCAGCTTGGCGGGCGGGAGTGGTTCTGAGCAGTTCTTC. Protein: CASSLAGGSGSEQFF. Using reference TRBV5-1 and TRBJ2-1 for the parts outside the CDR3, the full variable domain is KAGVTQTPRYLIKTRGQQVTLSCSPISGHRSVSWYQQTPGQGLQFLFEYFSETQRNKGNFPGRFSGRQFSNSRSEMNVSTLELGDSALYLCASSLAGGSGSEQFFGPGTRLTVL.

V and J are TRBV5-5 and TRBJ1-1, with TRBD1 matching 9 bases. V shed 0 bases and J 3 bases; nucleotides not matched to a gene: 3. This CDR3 has 15 residues. CDR1 and CDR2 (germline): SGHKS, YYEKEE (reference sequence). The CDR3 DNA reads as TGTGCCAGCAGCTTGGGAGGGACAGGGTACACTGAAGCTTTCTTT. It is translated as CASSLGGTGYTEAFF.

This clone was picked up one time. Compared with germline, one end of the junction differs, possibly owing to a read error. The chain uses TRBV7-2 and TRBJ2-3; TRBD1 matches at 8 bases. Germline V CDR1 and CDR2: SGHTA, FQGNSA. The CDR3 runs 15 residues. The DNA for the CDR3 is TGTGCCAGCAGCCCGGGACAGGTCGAATCCACAAGGACGGATTTT. Translation gives CASSPGQVESTRTDF.

This clone showed up just a few times. This chain connects TRBV19 to TRBJ1-1, with no clear D. The CDR3 sequence is 13 residues long. The ends were cut back, 4 bases at V and 0 bases at J, with 6 bases in the middle. Per the germline V gene, CDR1 is LNHDA and CDR2 is SQIVND (reference sequence). The CDR3 spells CASSTLLNTEAFF. CDR3 nucleotide sequence: TGTGCCAGTAGTACTCTCCTGAACACTGAAGCTTTCTTT.

The V and J genes are TRBV5-1 and TRBJ2-5; perhaps TRBD1 as D (5 bases). Germline V lookup: CDR1 SGHRS, CDR2 YFSETQ. Trimming took 2 bases from V and 2 from J, leaving 13 bases between them. This CDR3 contains 15 residues. The CDR3 region is CASSLDSGIQETQYF. CDR3 in DNA: TGCGCCAGCAGCTTAGACAGTGGGATACAAGAGACCCAGTACTTC.

The V gene is TRBV25-1, the J gene TRBJ2-6; tentative D call: TRBD1 (5 bases). Germline V CDR1 and CDR2: MGHDK, SYGVNS. This CDR3 contains 15 residues. Deletions cut 4 bases from V and 3 bases from J, with 10 bases between. DNA for the CDR3: TGTGCCAGCAGTGGTAAGGGGTTTGGGGCCAACGTCCTGACTTTC. It yields the protein CASSGKGFGANVLTF.

The chain combines TRBV5-1 with TRBJ1-1; D possibly corresponds to TRBD1 (6 bases). Germline V gene lookup returns CDR1 SGHRS and CDR2 YFSETQ. Trimming cost V 4 bases and J 6 bases, with 16 bases left between them. This CDR3 has 14 amino acids. Here the CDR3 reads CASSEQGGSSEAFF. The CDR3 DNA sequence: TGCGCCAGCAGCGAACAGGGTGGGAGCTCTGAAGCTTTCTTT.

This chain uses TRBV7-3 with TRBJ1-1; the match to TRBD1 covers 9 bases. J gave up 8 bases and V 2 bases, and 3 bases lay outside the gene matches. CDR1 is SGHTA and CDR2 is FQGTGA in the germline V gene. The CDR3 consists of 13 residues. CDR3 protein: CASSLPGQGEAFF. In DNA form, the CDR3 reads TGTGCCAGCAGCTTACCGGGACAGGGAGAAGCTTTCTTT. Complete variable domain (other parts from reference TRBV7-3 and TRBJ1-1): GAGVSQTPSNKVTEKGKYVELRCDPISGHTALYWYRQSLGQGPEFLIYFQGTGAADDSGLPNDRFFAVRPEGSVSTLKIQRTERGDSAVYLCASSLPGQGEAFFGQGTRLTVV.

In this sample, this clone turned up once. This chain joins TRBV3-1 (or the pseudogene TRBV3-2) and TRBJ2-3, with 9 bases matching TRBD2. The CDR3 has 15 residues. Germline CDR1 LGHDT, CDR2 YNNKEL (reference sequence). V dropped 2 bases and J dropped 6; count of bases not matched to a gene: 6. CDR3 sequence (DNA): TGTGCCAGCAGCCAAAGGGTAGCGGGGGTGGATACGCAGTATTTT. As protein: CASSQRVAGVDTQYF.

Only one count was recorded for this clone. The V call is TRBV7-6, the J call TRBJ2-3; 10 bases map to TRBD2. Per germline, CDR1 SGHVS and CDR2 FNYEAQ. Trimming at V came to 0 bases and at J to 7 bases, leaving 7 bases not matched to a gene. This CDR3 region has 16 residues. For the CDR3, the DNA is TGTGCCAGCAGCTTAGCGGCTAGCGGGGGCCCACATACGCAGTATTTT. Its translation is CASSLAASGGPHTQYF.

J is TRBJ2-5 and V is TRBV7-9; tentatively, D is TRBD2 (6 bases). The V and J ends lost 4 bases and 4 bases respectively, with 13 bases between them. The CDR3 consists of 14 residues. Germline V gene sequence: CDR1 SEHNR, CDR2 FQNEAQ (reference sequence). The CDR3 DNA follows: TGTGCCAGCAGCTCGCTGGGGGGACGAGAGACCCAGTACTTC. Its translation: CASSSLGGRETQYF.

This clone showed up just a few times. The genes are TRBV6-4 and TRBJ2-3, with D possibly matching TRBD2 (7 bases). Germline CDR1 MRHNA, CDR2 SNTAGT. V dropped 3 bases and J dropped 4 bases, with 8 bases sitting between them. CDR3 length: 13 amino acids. The CDR3 DNA sequence: TGTGCCAGCAGTGAAGGGGGGGCAGATACGCAGTATTTT. As protein: CASSEGGADTQYF.

The J gene is TRBJ1-3, the V gene TRBV7-8; 10 bases map to TRBD1. After removal of 1 base from V and 3 bases from J, the junction contained 3 bases not matched to a gene. This CDR3 region has 16 residues. Germline assignment: CDR1 SGHVS and CDR2 FQNEAQ. CDR3 sequence reads: CASSLGTGGSGNTIYF. CDR3 coding DNA: TGTGCCAGCAGCTTAGGGACAGGGGGAAGTGGAAACACCATATATTTT.